This T cell receptor beta chain was documented in a study of metastatic and nonmetastatic thyroid tumors. Study information: Repertoire comparisons spanned blood and tumor or nodule tissue from malignant and benign thyroid patients. Findings and caveats of the study: Relative to benign nodules, malignant thyroid tumors were reportedly characterized by significantly elevated TCR beta diversity in blood and tumor.

Until they underwent thyroid surgery, no patient had received any treatment. Authors' analysis steps: Differences in CDR3 between clinicopathological groups were drawn on to build a classifier intended to discriminate distant-metastatic papillary thyroid cancer patients. MiXCR was used by TCRdb to re-call the PCR reads. Clone size and V and J calls follow TCRdb, not the original study. In the table there are about 49,000 clones, less than 5% of which are singletons. By its share, this clone is medium-sized (0.01 to 0.1%). Its cognate antigen is unknown. The germline V and J ends were trimmed by 5 bases and 4 bases, with 11 bases remaining between them. The CDR3 runs 14 residues.

The sample was blood. The rearrangement links TRBV12-3 or TRBV12-4 to TRBJ2-2, with D tentatively TRBD2 (5 bases). This receptor was obtained from a female donor with papillary thyroid cancer or a benign thyroid nodule (not recorded which). Some clones in this sample may be carry-over from other donors' samples. The CDR3 DNA reads as TGTGCCAGCAGTCGGGAAGGGTTCACCGGGGAGCTGTTTTTT. The encoded protein is CASSREGFTGELFF.